This T cell receptor beta chain stems from a study of blood T cell repertoires in COVID-19. The repertoire was sequenced with immunoSEQ multiplex PCR; TCRdb's copy has only in-frame clones and lacks some. The sample yields about 230,000 clones, around 83% seen once. Sample: peripheral blood. This sequence was found in a man aged 35 to 55 with active or convalescent COVID-19.

The CDR3 sequence: CASKSGGSLYNEQFF. DNA of the CDR3: TGTGCCAGCAAGTCGGGGGGGAGCCTCTACAATGAGCAGTTCTTC. This chain joins TRBV28 and TRBJ2-1; 8 bases match TRBD2. The V gene's germline CDR1 is MDHEN and CDR2 SYDVKM. This CDR3 has 15 residues. V lost 7 bases to trimming and J lost 3 bases; unmatched junction nucleotides: 8.